This T cell receptor (beta chain) was identified in a study of PD-1 blockade in classical Hodgkin lymphoma. Study results and caveats: Complete responders possessed baseline diversity comparable to newly diagnosed patients. Baseline TCR diversity was reportedly lower in newly diagnosed patients than in healthy donors. It was reported as lower still in relapsed/refractory patients.

In the case of this clone: Its target is unknown.

The method was immunoSEQ multiplex PCR; TCRdb's version includes in-frame clones alone and lacks a portion of them. The sample has over 15,000 clones, about four fifths seen once. The time point: cycle 4 day 1 (C4D1), after more than 5 weeks of nivolumab. After autologous stem cell transplantation all patients relapsed, and prior brentuximab vedotin exposure differed between cohorts. This receptor was taken from a human donor with classical Hodgkin lymphoma. Material: peripheral blood mononuclear cells (PBMCs), obtained before the fourth cycle of nivolumab.

The CDR3: CALLREDEGAAPYEQYF. In DNA, the CDR3 is TGCGCTCTACTCAGGGAGGATGAGGGGGCCGCCCCCTACGAGCAGTACTTC. V gene TRBV23-1 combines with J gene TRBJ2-7, with TRBD1 as a possible D gene (7 bases). TRBV23-1 is filed as an ORF, its function uncertain. The CDR3 sequence is 17 residues long.